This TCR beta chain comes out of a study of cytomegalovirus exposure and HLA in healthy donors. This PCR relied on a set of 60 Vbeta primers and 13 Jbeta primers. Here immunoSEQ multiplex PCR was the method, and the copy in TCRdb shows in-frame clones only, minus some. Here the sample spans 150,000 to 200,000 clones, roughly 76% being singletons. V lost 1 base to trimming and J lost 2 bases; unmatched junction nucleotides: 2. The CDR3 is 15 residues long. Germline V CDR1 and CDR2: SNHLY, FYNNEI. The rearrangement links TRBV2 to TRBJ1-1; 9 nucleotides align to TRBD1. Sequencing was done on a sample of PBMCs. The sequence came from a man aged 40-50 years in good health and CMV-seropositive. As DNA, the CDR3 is TGTGCCAGCAGTGAAGGGGACAGGGTCAACACTGAAGCTTTCTTT. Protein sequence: CASSEGDRVNTEAFF.